These 26 T cell receptor beta chains were all obtained from the same sample, sequenced in a study of T-cell memory formation after mild COVID-19. Each CDR3 protein is one row after TCRdb ran MiXCR on the 5' RACE reads. The sample includes around 310,000 distinct CDR3 sequences, more than 20% of them seen just once. Sequenced sample: PBMCs or a T cell subset sorted from them (not recorded which). Receptor source: a man younger than 35 who had mild COVID-19 (a few samples of this study predate the infection). Cell type and time point are not known.

The chain uses TRBV7-8 and TRBJ2-7; TRBD1 matches 7 bases. With V trimmed by 5 bases and J by 3 bases, 10 bases remained unmatched. There are 15 residues in the CDR3. Germline CDR1 and CDR2: SGHVS and FQNEAQ. CDR3 in amino acids: CASSPVRTGLYEQYV. CDR3 DNA sequence: TGTGCCAGCAGCCCAGTGCGGACAGGTCTCTACGAGCAGTACGTC.

This clonotype was counted a few times. The rearrangement links TRBV7-8 to TRBJ2-6; D might be TRBD2 (7 bases). The germline V gene encodes CDR1 SGHVS and CDR2 FQNEAQ. The CDR3 has 16 residues. Trimming removed 5 bases from V and 4 bases from J, with 15 bases in between. CDR3 bases: TGTGCCAGCAGCGGACGGGGGGCGCCCGGGGCCAACGTCCTGACTTTC. Protein: CASSGRGAPGANVLTF.

V gene TRBV9 combines with J gene TRBJ2-1, with D possibly TRBD2 on 6 matching bases. Germline V gene sequence: CDR1 SGDLS, CDR2 YYNGEE. Trimming removed 4 bases at V and 7 bases at J, with 15 bases between. This CDR3 has 14 amino acids. The CDR3 is CASSSQAGWNEQFF. The DNA of the CDR3 is TGTGCCAGCAGCTCCCAGGCGGGGTGGAATGAGCAGTTCTTC.

This clonotype has more than one count but fewer than ten. The chain carries TRBV20-1 and TRBJ2-2, with D possibly matching TRBD2 (5 bases). This CDR3 region has 14 residues. The germline CDR1 and CDR2 sequences are DFQATT and SNEGSKA (reference sequence). V lost 6 bases and J 4 bases, leaving 15 bases between the germline ends. CDR3 sequence (DNA): TGCAGTGCCGCTAGCTTAAGGTCCACCGGGGAGCTGTTTTTT. Protein sequence: CSAASLRSTGELFF.

In its sample, this clonotype was seen a few times. V and J are TRBV12-5 and TRBJ1-2; TRBD1 agrees at 8 bases. V lost 1 base and J lost 4; bases outside the gene matches: 2. CDR1 and CDR2 from the germline V gene are LGHNT and FRNRAP. The CDR3 length is 14 residues. The CDR3 region has the DNA TGTGCTAGTGGTTTGGGCGACAGGGGCTATGGCTACACCTTC. Translated, it gives CASGLGDRGYGYTF.

This clonotype has more than one count but fewer than ten. CDR3 region: CASSFLGISEAFF. CDR3 DNA: TGTGCCAGCAGCTTCCTGGGAATCTCTGAAGCTTTCTTT. J is TRBJ1-1 and V is TRBV7-9; D unclear. CDR1 and CDR2 (germline): SEHNR, FQNEAQ (reference sequence). V dropped 3 bases and J dropped 6 bases, with 11 bases sitting between them. This CDR3 is built from 13 residues.

This clonotype was detected many times. The V call is TRBV6-2 or TRBV6-3, the J call TRBJ2-7, with D possibly matching TRBD1 (6 bases). This CDR3 region has 13 residues. Germline V gene data show CDR1 as MNHEY and CDR2 as SVGEGT. V was shortened by 0 bases and J by 10 bases, with 13 bases between the two germline ends. The CDR3 is CASSYSQGRPQYV. The CDR3 region has the DNA TGTGCCAGCAGTTACTCGCAGGGGCGACCACAGTACGTC.

V gene TRBV7-9 combines with J gene TRBJ2-7; D is unresolved. V was trimmed by 5 bases and J by 2 bases, leaving 13 bases between them. Germline V gene sequence: CDR1 SEHNR, CDR2 FQNEAQ (reference sequence). CDR3 length equals 14 residues. The CDR3 sequence is CASSPAVRPYEQYV. DNA of the CDR3: TGTGCCAGCAGCCCCGCCGTGAGACCCTACGAGCAGTACGTC.

This clonotype was counted at least ten times. The chain joins TRBV7-9 to TRBJ1-1; D might be TRBD1 (5 bases). V was clipped by 1 base and J by 1 base, with 10 bases between them. The germline V gene has CDR1 SEHNR and CDR2 FQNEAQ (reference sequence). The CDR3 runs to 15 residues. Here the CDR3 reads CASSLGRVGNTEAFF. The CDR3 bases are TGTGCCAGCAGCTTAGGCAGGGTGGGGAACACTGAAGCTTTCTTT. Variable domain in full (rest from reference TRBV7-9 and TRBJ1-1): DTGVSQNPRHKITKRGQNVTFRCDPISEHNRLYWYRQTLGQGPEFLTYFQNEAQLEKSRLLSDRFSAERPKGSFSTLEIQRTEQGDSAMYLCASSLGRVGNTEAFFGQGTRLTVV.

The V gene is TRBV20-1, the J gene TRBJ2-3; D is undetermined. CDR3 length: 11 amino acids. Germline CDR1 is DFQATT and CDR2 is SNEGSKA (reference sequence). Trimming stripped 6 bases from V and 0 bases from J, with 4 bases between. CDR3 protein: CSATSTDTQYF. The CDR3 region has the DNA TGCAGTGCAACTAGCACAGATACGCAGTATTTT.

This clonotype was counted only a few times. The chain links TRBV19 to TRBJ1-1; D is ambiguous. This CDR3 comprises 13 residues. The ends were cut back, 7 bases at V and 4 bases at J, with 13 bases in the middle. Looked up from germline, CDR1 is LNHDA and CDR2 is SQIVND (reference sequence). The CDR3 DNA sequence: TGTGCCAGTATGAGGGTGGGAGGCACTGAAGCTTTCTTT. The encoded protein is CASMRVGGTEAFF.

This clonotype was detected only a few times. The gene calls are TRBV6-5 and TRBJ1-2; D gene unclear. CDR3 size: 12 residues. The V gene's germline CDR1 is MNHEY and CDR2 SVGAGI. Between the trimmed V and J ends, which lost 8 bases and 4 bases, there was a span of 11 bases. CDR3 in DNA: TGTGCCAGCTCTGACTCCTTCTATGGCTACACCTTC. This translates into CASSDSFYGYTF.

The chain links TRBV7-2 to TRBJ2-1; D gene uncertain. The CDR3 is 12 amino acids. CDR1 and CDR2 from the germline V gene are SGHTA and FQGNSA. With 5 bases removed from V and 8 bases from J, the gap between germline ends came to 10 bases. The chain's CDR3 is CASSATMDEQFF. CDR3 coding DNA: TGTGCCAGCAGCGCAACGATGGATGAGCAGTTCTTC.

The V gene is TRBV4-2, the J gene TRBJ1-6, with D hard to call. This CDR3 comprises 14 residues. V lost 0 bases to trimming and J lost 11 bases, with 11 bases between them. CDR1 is LGHNA and CDR2 is YNFKEQ in the germline V gene. This chain's CDR3 is CASSQDNSTPPLHF. In nucleotides, the CDR3 is TGTGCCAGCAGCCAAGACAATTCCACACCACCCCTCCACTTT.

This clonotype turned up a few times. This chain connects TRBV6-5 to TRBJ1-3; D gene uncertain. The CDR3 is 12 amino acids. Trimming removed 6 bases from V and 1 base from J, with 4 bases in between. Germline-derived CDR1 and CDR2 are MNHEY and SVGAGI. The CDR3 loop is CASRQSGNTIYF. In DNA form, the CDR3 reads TGTGCCAGCAGGCAATCTGGAAACACCATATATTTT.

This clonotype has a handful of counts. CDR3 protein: CASSLVTVSYNEQFF. The CDR3 region has the DNA TGTGCCAGCAGCCTAGTTACTGTTTCCTACAATGAGCAGTTCTTC. The chain is built from TRBV12-3 or TRBV12-4 and TRBJ2-1; no clear D gene. There are 15 residues in the CDR3. The ends were cut back, 6 bases at V and 1 base at J, with 13 bases in the middle.

This clonotype was seen a few times. This sequence joins TRBV10-3 and TRBJ2-7; maybe TRBD2 (5 bases). Trimming cost V 3 bases and J 1 base, with 16 bases left between them. This CDR3 is built from 16 residues. The V gene's germline CDR1 is ENHRY and CDR2 SYGVKD. The CDR3 loop reads CAISEVEAGWSYEQYF. CDR3 nucleotides: TGTGCCATCAGTGAAGTGGAGGCAGGCTGGTCCTACGAGCAGTACTTC.

The sample holds many counts of this clonotype. V and J are TRBV4-3 and TRBJ2-3; TRBD2 matches 9 bases. The CDR3 loop spans 20 amino acids. Looked up from germline, CDR1 is LGHNA and CDR2 is YSLEER. V lost 0 bases and J lost 0; bases outside the gene matches: 13. This CDR3 is CASSQDGGGGAPGSTDTQYF. The CDR3 DNA reads as TGCGCCAGCAGCCAAGATGGAGGCGGGGGGGCGCCTGGGAGCACAGATACGCAGTATTTT.

The chain is built from TRBV27 and TRBJ1-6; 10 bases line up with TRBD1. CDR3 length equals 14 residues. Germline values: CDR1 MNHEY, CDR2 SMNVEV (reference sequence). Trimming took 5 bases from V and 10 from J; bases not matched to a gene: 5. The CDR3 DNA is TGTGCCAGCAGTCCTGACAGGGGGCGGTCACCCCTCCACTTT. Translating gives CASSPDRGRSPLHF.

The chain has TRBV4-1 and TRBJ2-7; TRBD2 aligns across 8 bases. CDR3 size: 13 residues. J lost 5 bases, V lost 3 bases, and 3 bases had no gene match. CDR1 and CDR2 (germline): MGHRA, YSYEKL. In DNA, the CDR3 is TGCGCCAGCAGCCACCCCGGGGGGGACGAGCAGTACTTC. The encoded protein is CASSHPGGDEQYF.

This clonotype was seen more than once but under ten times. The rearrangement uses TRBV28 and TRBJ2-5; TRBD1 aligns across 12 bases. V lost 7 bases and J lost 5; bases outside the gene matches: 8. Germline CDR1 and CDR2: MDHEN and SYDVKM. This CDR3 is built from 15 residues. The CDR3 loop is CASNTRDRGRETQYF. The CDR3 DNA sequence: TGTGCCAGCAATACCCGGGACAGGGGGCGGGAGACCCAGTACTTC.

This sequence joins TRBV5-6 and TRBJ1-2; TRBD1 agrees at 7 bases. The germline CDR1 and CDR2 sequences are SGHDT and YYEEEE. The length of the CDR3 is 14 residues. J gave up 4 bases and V 4 bases, and 7 bases lay outside the gene matches. Here the CDR3 DNA reads TGTGCCAGCAGCCCCGCCGACAGGGTCTATGGCTACACCTTC. Translation gives CASSPADRVYGYTF.

V is TRBV12-3 or TRBV12-4 and J is TRBJ1-2; 7 nucleotides line up with TRBD1. The CDR3 length is 13 residues. J was trimmed by 8 bases and V by 8 bases; bases with no gene match: 11. In DNA, the CDR3 is TGTGCCAGCGGACCAAACAGGGGCCTCGGCTACACCTTC. As protein: CASGPNRGLGYTF.

Ten or more counts support this clonotype. J is TRBJ1-3 and V is TRBV18; D remains unclear. The length of the CDR3 is 12 residues. Per germline, CDR1 KGHSH and CDR2 LQKENI. Trimming took 0 bases from V and 4 from J, leaving 1 base between them. CDR3 region: CASSPPGNTIYF. CDR3 nucleotides: TGTGCCAGCTCACCACCAGGAAACACCATATATTTT.

The sample holds one count of this clonotype. This chain joins TRBV19 and TRBJ2-7, with TRBD1 as a possible D gene (6 bases). The CDR3 is 14 residues long. V lost 3 bases and J 2 bases, leaving 11 bases between the germline ends. Germline values: CDR1 LNHDA, CDR2 SQIVND (reference sequence). CDR3 amino acids: CASSIGDIAYEQYF. Here the CDR3 DNA reads TGTGCCAGTAGTATCGGGGACATAGCCTACGAGCAGTACTTC. The full variable domain, in which reference TRBV19 and TRBJ2-7 provide the parts outside the CDR3, is DGGITQSPKYLFRKEGQNVTLSCEQNLNHDAMYWYRQDPGQGLRLIYYSQIVNDFQKGDIAEGYSVSREKKESFPLTVTSAQKNPTAFYLCASSIGDIAYEQYFGPGTRLTVT.

The table lists this clonotype with a few counts. The chain joins TRBV11-1 to TRBJ2-5, with D unresolved. With 5 bases removed from V and 2 bases from J, the gap between germline ends came to 9 bases. CDR1 and CDR2 (germline): SGHAT, FQDESV (reference sequence). The CDR3 sequence is 13 residues long. The CDR3 is CASSRHEQETQYF. For the CDR3, the DNA is TGTGCCAGCAGCCGACACGAACAAGAGACCCAGTACTTC. The full variable domain, its missing parts supplied by reference TRBV11-1 and TRBJ2-5, is EAEVAQSPRYKITEKSQAVAFWCDPISGHATLYWYRQILGQGPELLVQFQDESVVDDSQLPKDRFSAERLKGVDSTLKIQPAELGDSAMYLCASSRHEQETQYFGPGTRLLVL.